The 2 T cell receptor beta chains presented below share a single source sample, sequenced in a study of post-analysis software for immune sequencing data. General study findings and limits: Compared with controls, patients had more of roughly 5 TRBV segments, including TRBV5-6, TRBV5-1 and TRBV20-1.

Included in the TCR beta cDNA libraries were unique molecular identifiers. TCRdb reprocessed the PCR reads with MiXCR, giving one entry per CDR3 protein. The data contain approximately 440,000 distinct CDR3 sequences, around 40% of them seen just once; the ten biggest clones take up roughly an eighth. No cognate antigen is known for these TCRs. Input material: blood. These receptors were obtained from a girl between 10 and 17 years old with multiple sclerosis.

This sequence joins TRBV7-8 and TRBJ1-1; the match to TRBD1 covers 9 bases. The V gene end was trimmed by 3 bases and the J gene end by 8 bases; junction bases not matched to a gene: 7. Germline V gives CDR1 SGHVS, CDR2 FQNEAQ. The CDR3 is made up of 14 amino acids. This CDR3 reads CASSFGTGNIEAFF. The CDR3 region has the DNA TGTGCCAGCAGCTTCGGGACAGGGAATATAGAAGCTTTCTTT.

This clonotype has only a few counts. The chain employs TRBV28 and TRBJ1-2; tentatively, D is TRBD1 (5 bases). The CDR3 is 15 residues long. V dropped 7 bases and J dropped 6 bases, with 21 bases sitting between them. Per the germline V gene, CDR1 is MDHEN and CDR2 is SYDVKM. The CDR3: CASTPGPRGGDGYTF. DNA of the CDR3: TGTGCCAGCACCCCCGGGCCTAGGGGAGGAGATGGCTACACCTTC.